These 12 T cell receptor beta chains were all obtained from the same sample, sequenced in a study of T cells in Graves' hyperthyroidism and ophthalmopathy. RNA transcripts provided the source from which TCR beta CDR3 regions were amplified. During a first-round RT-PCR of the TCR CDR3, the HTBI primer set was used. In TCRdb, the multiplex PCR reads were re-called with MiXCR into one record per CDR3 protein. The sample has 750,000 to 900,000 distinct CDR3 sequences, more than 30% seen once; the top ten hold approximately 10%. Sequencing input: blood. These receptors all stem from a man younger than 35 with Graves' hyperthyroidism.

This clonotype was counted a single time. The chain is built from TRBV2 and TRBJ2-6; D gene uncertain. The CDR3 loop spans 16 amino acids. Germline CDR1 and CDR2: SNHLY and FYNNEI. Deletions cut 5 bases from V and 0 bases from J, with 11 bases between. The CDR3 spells CASSLQLSSGANVLTF. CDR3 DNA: TGTGCCAGCAGTCTCCAACTGTCCTCTGGGGCCAACGTCCTGACTTTC. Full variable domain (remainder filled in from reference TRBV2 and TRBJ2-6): EPEVTQTPSHQVTQMGQEVILRCVPISNHLYFYWYRQILGQKVEFLVSFYNNEISEKSEIFDDQFSVERPDGSNFTLKIRSTKLEDSAMYFCASSLQLSSGANVLTFGAGSRLTVL.

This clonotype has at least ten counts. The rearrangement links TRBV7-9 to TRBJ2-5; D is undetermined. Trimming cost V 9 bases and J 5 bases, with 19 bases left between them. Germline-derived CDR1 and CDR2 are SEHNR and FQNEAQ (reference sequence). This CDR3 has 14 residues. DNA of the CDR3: TGTGCCAGTCGCGATACCACGTATATCGAGACCCAGTACTTC. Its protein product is CASRDTTYIETQYF.

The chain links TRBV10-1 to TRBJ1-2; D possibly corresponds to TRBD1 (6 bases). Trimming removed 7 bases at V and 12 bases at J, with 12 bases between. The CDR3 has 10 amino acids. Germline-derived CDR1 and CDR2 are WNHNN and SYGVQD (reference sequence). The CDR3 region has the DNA TGCGCCAGCATAGAGGGGGTGAACACCTTC. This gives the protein CASIEGVNTF.

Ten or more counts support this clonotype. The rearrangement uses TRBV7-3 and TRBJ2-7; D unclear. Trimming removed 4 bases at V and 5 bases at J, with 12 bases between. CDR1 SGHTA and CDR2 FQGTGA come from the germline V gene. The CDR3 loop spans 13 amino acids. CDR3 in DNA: TGTGCCAGCAGCTCGATCCCGGGCGACGAGCAGTACTTC. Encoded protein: CASSSIPGDEQYF.

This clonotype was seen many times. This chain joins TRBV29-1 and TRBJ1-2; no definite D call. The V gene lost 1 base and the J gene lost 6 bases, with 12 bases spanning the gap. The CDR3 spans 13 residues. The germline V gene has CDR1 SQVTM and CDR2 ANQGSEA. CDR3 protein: CSVEASPSHGYTF. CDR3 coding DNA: TGCAGCGTTGAAGCAAGTCCTTCCCATGGCTACACCTTC.

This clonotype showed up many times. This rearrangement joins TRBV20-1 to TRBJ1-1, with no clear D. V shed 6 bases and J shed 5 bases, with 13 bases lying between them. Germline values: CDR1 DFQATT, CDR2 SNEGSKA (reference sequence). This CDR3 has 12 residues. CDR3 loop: CSALPGVTEAFF. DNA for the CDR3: TGCAGTGCACTACCTGGGGTGACTGAAGCTTTCTTT.

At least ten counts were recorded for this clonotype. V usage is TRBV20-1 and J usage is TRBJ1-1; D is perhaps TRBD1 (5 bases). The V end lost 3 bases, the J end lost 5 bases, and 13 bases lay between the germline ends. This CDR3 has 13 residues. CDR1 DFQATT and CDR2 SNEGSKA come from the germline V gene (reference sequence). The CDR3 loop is CSASPGSETEAFF. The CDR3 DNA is TGCAGTGCTAGCCCAGGGTCGGAGACTGAAGCTTTCTTT.

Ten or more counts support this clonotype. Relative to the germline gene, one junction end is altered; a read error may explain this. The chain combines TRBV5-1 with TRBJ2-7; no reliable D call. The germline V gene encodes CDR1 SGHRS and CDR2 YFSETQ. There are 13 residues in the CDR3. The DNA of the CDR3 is TGTGCCAGCAGTTTAGCACCGGCCTACGAGCAGTACTTC. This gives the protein CASSLAPAYEQYF.

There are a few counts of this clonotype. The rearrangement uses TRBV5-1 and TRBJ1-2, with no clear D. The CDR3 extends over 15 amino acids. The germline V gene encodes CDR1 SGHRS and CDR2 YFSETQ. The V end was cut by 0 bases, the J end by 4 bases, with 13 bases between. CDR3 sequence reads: CASSLEAPGSYGYTF. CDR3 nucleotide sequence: TGCGCCAGCAGCTTGGAGGCGCCGGGCAGCTATGGCTACACCTTC.

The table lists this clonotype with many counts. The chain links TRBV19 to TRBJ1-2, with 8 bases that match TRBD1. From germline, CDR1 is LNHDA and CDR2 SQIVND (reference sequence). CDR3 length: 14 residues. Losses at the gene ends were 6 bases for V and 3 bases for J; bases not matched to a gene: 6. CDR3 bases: TGTGCCAGTAGCGATCAGGGGGCCTACTATGGCTACACCTTC. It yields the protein CASSDQGAYYGYTF.

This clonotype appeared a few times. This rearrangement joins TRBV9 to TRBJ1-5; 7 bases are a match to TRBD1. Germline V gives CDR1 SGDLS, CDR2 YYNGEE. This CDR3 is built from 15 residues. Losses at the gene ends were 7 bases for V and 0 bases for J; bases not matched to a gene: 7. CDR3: CASGSTGSSNQPQHF. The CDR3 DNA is TGTGCCAGCGGATCGACAGGGTCTAGCAATCAGCCCCAGCATTTT. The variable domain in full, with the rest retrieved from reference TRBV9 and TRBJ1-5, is DSGVTQTPKHLITATGQRVTLRCSPRSGDLSVYWYQQSLDQGLQFLIQYYNGEERAKGNILERFSAQQFPDLHSELNLSSLELGDSALYFCASGSTGSSNQPQHFGDGTRLSIL.

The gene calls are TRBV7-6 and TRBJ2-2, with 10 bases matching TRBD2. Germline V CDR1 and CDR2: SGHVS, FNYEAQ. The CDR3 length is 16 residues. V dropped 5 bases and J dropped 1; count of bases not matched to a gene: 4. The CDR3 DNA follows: TGTGCCAGCAGCGTACGGACTAGCGGGAACACCGGGGAGCTGTTTTTT. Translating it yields CASSVRTSGNTGELFF.